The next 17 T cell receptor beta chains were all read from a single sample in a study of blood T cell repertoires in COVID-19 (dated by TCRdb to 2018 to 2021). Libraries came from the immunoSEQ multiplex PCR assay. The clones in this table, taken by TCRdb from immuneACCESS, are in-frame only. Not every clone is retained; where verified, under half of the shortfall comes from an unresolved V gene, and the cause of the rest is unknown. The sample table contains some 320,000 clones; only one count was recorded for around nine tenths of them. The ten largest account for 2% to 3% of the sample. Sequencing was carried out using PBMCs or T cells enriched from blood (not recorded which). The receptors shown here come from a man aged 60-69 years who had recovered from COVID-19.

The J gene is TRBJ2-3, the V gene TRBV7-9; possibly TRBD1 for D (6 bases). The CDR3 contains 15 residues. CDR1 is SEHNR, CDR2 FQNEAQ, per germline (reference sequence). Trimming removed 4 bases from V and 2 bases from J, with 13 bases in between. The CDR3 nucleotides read TGTGCCAGCAGCTCTAAGACAGGAACCACAGATACGCAGTATTTT. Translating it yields CASSSKTGTTDTQYF.

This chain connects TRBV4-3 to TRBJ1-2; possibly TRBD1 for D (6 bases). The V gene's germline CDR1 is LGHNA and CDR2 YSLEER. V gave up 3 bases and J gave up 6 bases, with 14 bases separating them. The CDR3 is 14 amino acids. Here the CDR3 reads CASSHQGRGNGYTF. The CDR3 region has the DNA TGCGCCAGCAGCCACCAAGGCAGGGGCAATGGCTACACCTTC.

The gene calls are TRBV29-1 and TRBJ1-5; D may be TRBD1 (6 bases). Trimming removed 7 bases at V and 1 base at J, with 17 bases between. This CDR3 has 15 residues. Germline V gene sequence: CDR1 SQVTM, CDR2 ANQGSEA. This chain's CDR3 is CSDEATGKSNQPQHF. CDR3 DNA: TGCAGCGACGAAGCTACAGGGAAGAGCAATCAGCCCCAGCATTTT. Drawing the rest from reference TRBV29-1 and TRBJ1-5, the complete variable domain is SAVISQKPSRDICQRGTSLTIQCQVDSQVTMMFWYRQQPGQSLTLIATANQGSEATYESGFVIDKFPISRPNLTFSTLTVSNMSPEDSSIYLCSDEATGKSNQPQHFGDGTRLSIL.

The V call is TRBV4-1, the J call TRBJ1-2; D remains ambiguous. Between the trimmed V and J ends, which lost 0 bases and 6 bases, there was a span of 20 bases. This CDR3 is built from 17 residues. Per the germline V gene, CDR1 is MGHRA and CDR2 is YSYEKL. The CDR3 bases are TGCGCCAGCAGCCAAGATCCAGTAGGAGGACCCGGAGATGGCTACACCTTC. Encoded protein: CASSQDPVGGPGDGYTF.

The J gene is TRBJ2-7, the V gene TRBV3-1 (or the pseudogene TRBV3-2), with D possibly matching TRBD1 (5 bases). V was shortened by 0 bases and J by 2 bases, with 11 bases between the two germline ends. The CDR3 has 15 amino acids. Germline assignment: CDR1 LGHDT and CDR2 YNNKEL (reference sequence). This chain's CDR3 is CASSQENHRTYEQYF. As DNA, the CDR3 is TGTGCCAGCAGCCAAGAAAACCACAGGACCTACGAGCAGTACTTC.

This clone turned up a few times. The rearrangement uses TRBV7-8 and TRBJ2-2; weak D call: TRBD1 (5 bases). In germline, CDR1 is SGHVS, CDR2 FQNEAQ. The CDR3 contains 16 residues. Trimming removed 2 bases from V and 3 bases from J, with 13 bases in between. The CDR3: CASSLQFDSYTGELFF. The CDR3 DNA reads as TGTGCCAGCAGCTTACAATTTGACAGCTACACCGGGGAGCTGTTTTTT.

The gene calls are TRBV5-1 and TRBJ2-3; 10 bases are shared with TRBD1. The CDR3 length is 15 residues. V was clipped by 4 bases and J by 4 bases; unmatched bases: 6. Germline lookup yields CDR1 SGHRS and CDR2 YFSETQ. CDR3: CASSRTGGRADTQYF. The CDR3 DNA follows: TGCGCCAGCAGCCGGACAGGGGGGCGGGCAGATACGCAGTATTTT.

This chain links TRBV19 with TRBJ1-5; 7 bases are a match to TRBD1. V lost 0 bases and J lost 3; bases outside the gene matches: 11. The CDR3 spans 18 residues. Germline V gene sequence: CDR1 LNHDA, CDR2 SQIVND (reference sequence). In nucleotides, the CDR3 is TGTGCCAGTAGTATAGAGCTATCTTCCGGGACAGCCAATCAGCCCCAGCATTTT. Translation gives CASSIELSSGTANQPQHF.

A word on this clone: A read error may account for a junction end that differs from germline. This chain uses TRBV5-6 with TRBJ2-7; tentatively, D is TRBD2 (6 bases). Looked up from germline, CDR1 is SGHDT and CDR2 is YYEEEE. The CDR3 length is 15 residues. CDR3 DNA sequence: TGTGCCAGCAGTTTGGGAGCGGGTTCATCGACGAGGCAGTACTTC. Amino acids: CASSLGAGSSTRQYF.

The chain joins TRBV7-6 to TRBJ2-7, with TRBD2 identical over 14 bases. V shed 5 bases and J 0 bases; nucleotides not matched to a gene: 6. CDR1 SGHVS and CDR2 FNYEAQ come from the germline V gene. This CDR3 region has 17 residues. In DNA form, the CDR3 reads TGTGCCAGCAGCAACGGACTAGCGGGAGGCTTCTCCTACGAGCAGTACTTC. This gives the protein CASSNGLAGGFSYEQYF. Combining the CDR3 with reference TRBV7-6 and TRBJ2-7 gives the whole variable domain GAGVSQSPRYKVTKRGQDVALRCDPISGHVSLYWYRQALGQGPEFLTYFNYEAQQDKSGLPNDRFSAERPEGSISTLTIQRTEQRDSAMYRCASSNGLAGGFSYEQYFGPGTRLTVT.

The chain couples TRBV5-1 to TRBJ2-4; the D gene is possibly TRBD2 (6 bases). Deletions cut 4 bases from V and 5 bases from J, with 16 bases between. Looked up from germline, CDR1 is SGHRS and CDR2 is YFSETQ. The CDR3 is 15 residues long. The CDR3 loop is CASSQKGRLENIQYF. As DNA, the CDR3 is TGCGCCAGCAGCCAGAAGGGGAGGCTTGAAAACATTCAGTACTTC.

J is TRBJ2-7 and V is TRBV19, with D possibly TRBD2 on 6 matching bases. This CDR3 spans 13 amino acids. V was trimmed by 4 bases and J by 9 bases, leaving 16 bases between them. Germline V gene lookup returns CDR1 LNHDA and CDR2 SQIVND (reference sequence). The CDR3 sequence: CASSTIAEGGQYF. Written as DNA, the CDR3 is TGTGCCAGTAGTACGATTGCGGAGGGTGGGCAGTACTTC.

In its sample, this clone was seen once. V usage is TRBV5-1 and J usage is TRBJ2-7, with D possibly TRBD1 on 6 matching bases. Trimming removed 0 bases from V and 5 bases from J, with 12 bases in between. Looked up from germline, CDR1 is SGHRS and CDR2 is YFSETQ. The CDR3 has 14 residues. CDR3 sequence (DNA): TGCGCCAGCAGCTTGGGGCAGGGGAACCACGAGCAGTACTTC. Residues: CASSLGQGNHEQYF.

CDR3 sequence reads: CASSRDRENQYF. DNA of the CDR3: TGTGCCAGCAGCCGCGACAGGGAAAACCAGTACTTC. The chain carries TRBV2 and TRBJ2-5; TRBD1 matches 7 bases. Germline assignment: CDR1 SNHLY and CDR2 FYNNEI. This CDR3 region has 12 residues. V shed 6 bases, J shed 10 bases, and the junction held 8 bases outside the gene matches.

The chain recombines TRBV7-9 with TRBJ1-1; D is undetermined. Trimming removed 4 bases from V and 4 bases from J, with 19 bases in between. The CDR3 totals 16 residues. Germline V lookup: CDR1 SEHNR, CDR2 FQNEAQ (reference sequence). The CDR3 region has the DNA TGTGCCAGCAGCTCGCCAAACGGGCGGGGTGGCACTGAAGCTTTCTTT. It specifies CASSSPNGRGGTEAFF.

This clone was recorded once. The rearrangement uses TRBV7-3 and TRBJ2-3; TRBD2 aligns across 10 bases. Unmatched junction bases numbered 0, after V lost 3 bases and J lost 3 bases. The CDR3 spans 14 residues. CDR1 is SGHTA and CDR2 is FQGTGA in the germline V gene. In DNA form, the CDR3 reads TGTGCCAGCAGCTTTAGCGGGAGGACAGATACGCAGTATTTT. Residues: CASSFSGRTDTQYF.

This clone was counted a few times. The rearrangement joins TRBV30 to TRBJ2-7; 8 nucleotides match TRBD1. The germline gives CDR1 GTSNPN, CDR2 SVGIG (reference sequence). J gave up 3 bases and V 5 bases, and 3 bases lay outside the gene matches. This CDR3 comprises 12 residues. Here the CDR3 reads CAWGQGNYEQYF. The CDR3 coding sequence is TGTGCCTGGGGACAGGGTAACTACGAGCAGTACTTC.